These T cell receptor beta chains were read from a single sample in a study of immune evolution from preneoplasia to lung adenocarcinoma. TCRdb keeps only in-frame clones here, not all; method: immunoSEQ multiplex PCR. The sample shows several thousand clones, around 73% of them seen only once. Material for sequencing was FFPE minimally invasive lung adenocarcinoma tissue. Receptors were obtained from a donor aged 70 or older with lung adenocarcinoma. Both conserved end residues are part of each CDR3. A D gene is named only where the DNA matches it firmly. Size is stated for part of the rows, as once, few or many counts, or as a class when the clone is expanded.

. TRBJ2-7 . TRBV6-1 CASGWGQGSSPADF .
. TRBJ1-6 . TRBV30 CAWSPRRQNSPLHF TGTGCCTGGAGCCCGCGAAGGCAGAATTCACCCCTCCACTTT
. TRBJ1-5 TRBD1 TRBV4-2 CASSRQGFQPQHF TGTGCCAGCAGCCGACAGGGGTTTCAGCCCCAGCATTTT
. TRBJ2-6 TRBD1 TRBV7-8 CATLTRDRDIAGANVLTF TGTGCCACCCTTACCCGAGACAGGGATATCGCTGGGGCCAACGTCCTGACTTTC
. TRBJ2-1 TRBD2 TRBV10-3 CAISGRGGLDNEQFF TGTGCCATCAGTGGACGGGGGGGGCTAGATAATGAGCAGTTCTTC
. TRBJ2-7 . TRBV7-8 CASSVVRGREQYF TGTGCCAGCAGCGTCGTCCGGGGGCGAGAGCAGTACTTC
. TRBJ2-7 . TRBV5-6 CASSLVWDEQYF TGTGCCAGCAGCTTGGTATGGGACGAGCAGTACTTC
. TRBJ1-2 TRBD1 TRBV5-4 CASSGSLTGAGGYTF TGTGCCAGCAGCGGGTCCCTTACAGGGGCCGGGGGCTACACCTTC
. TRBJ1-1 TRBD1 TRBV28 CASRDRGLPEAFF TGTGCCAGCAGGGACAGGGGGCTGCCTGAAGCTTTCTTT
. TRBJ2-1 . TRBV28 CATNRGSYEQFF TGTGCCACCAATAGGGGGAGTTACGAGCAGTTCTTC
. TRBJ2-2 TRBD2 TRBV5-1 CASHPGTSANTGELFF TGCGCCAGCCATCCGGGGACTAGCGCGAACACCGGGGAGCTGTTTTTT
few TRBJ2-6 . TRBV7-9 CASSLELGKTGANVLTF TGTGCCAGCAGCTTAGAGCTTGGCAAAACTGGGGCCAACGTCCTGACTTTC
. TRBJ2-5 . TRBV15 CATSKWGVYQETQYF TGTGCCACCAGCAAGTGGGGCGTGTACCAAGAGACCCAGTACTTC
medium-sized TRBJ2-2 TRBD2 TRBV19 CASTGLAENTGELFF TGTGCCAGTACCGGACTAGCGGAGAACACCGGGGAGCTGTTTTTT
few TRBJ1-2 TRBD1 TRBV5-6 CASSLAAPTGNYGYTF TGTGCCAGCAGCTTGGCGGCCCCGACAGGGAACTATGGCTACACCTTC
. TRBJ2-3 TRBD2 TRBV29-1 CSVLAETSTDTQYF TGCAGCGTCCTAGCGGAGACTAGCACAGATACGCAGTATTTT